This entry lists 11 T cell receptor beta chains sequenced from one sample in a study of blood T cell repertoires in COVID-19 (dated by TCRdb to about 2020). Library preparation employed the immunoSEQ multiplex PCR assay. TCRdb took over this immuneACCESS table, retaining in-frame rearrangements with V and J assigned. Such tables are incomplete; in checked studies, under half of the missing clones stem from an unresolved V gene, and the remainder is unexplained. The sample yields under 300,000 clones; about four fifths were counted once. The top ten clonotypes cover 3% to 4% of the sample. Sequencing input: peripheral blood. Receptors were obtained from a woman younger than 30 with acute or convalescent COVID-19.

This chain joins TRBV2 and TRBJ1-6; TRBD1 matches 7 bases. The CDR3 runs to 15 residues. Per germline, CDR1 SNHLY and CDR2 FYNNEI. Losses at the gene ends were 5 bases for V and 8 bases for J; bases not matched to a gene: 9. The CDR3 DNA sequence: TGTGCCAGCAGTCCCACAGGGGTGGGAGATTCACCCCTCCACTTT. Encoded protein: CASSPTGVGDSPLHF.

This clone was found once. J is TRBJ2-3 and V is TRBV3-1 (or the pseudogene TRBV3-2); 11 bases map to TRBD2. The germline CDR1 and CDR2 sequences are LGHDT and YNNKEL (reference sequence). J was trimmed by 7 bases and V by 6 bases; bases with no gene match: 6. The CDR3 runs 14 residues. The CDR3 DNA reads TGTGCCAGCAGTCCCGGGACTAGCGGTAATACGCAGTATTTT. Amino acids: CASSPGTSGNTQYF.

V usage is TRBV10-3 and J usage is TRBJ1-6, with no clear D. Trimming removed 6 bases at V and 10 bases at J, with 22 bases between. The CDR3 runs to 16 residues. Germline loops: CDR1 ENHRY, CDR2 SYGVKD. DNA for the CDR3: TGTGCCATCAGAAACCCGGACCTCGGGGTGTCCTCACCCCTCCACTTT. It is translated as CAIRNPDLGVSSPLHF.

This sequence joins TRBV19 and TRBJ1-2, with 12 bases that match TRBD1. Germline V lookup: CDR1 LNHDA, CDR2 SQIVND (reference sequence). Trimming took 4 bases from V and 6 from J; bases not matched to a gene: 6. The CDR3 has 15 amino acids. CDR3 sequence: CASSTPGTGGNGYTF. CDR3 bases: TGTGCCAGTAGTACACCCGGGACAGGGGGCAATGGCTACACCTTC.

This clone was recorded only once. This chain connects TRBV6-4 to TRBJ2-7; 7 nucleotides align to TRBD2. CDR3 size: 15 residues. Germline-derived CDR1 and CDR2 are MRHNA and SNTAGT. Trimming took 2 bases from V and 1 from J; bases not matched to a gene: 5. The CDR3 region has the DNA TGTGCCAGCAGTGACGGCGGGAGCCGTTCCTACGAGCAGTACTTC. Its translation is CASSDGGSRSYEQYF.

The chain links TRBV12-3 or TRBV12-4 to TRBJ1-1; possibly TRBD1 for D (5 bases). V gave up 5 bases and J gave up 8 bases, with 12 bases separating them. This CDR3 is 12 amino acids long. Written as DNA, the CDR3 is TGTGCCAGCAGTCCAGGGCCTCAGGAAGCTTTCTTT. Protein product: CASSPGPQEAFF.

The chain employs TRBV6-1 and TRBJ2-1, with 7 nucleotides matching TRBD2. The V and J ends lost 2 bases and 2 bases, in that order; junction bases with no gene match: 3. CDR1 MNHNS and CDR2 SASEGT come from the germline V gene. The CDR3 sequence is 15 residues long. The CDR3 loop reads CASSENLAAYNEQFF. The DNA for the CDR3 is TGTGCCAGCAGTGAAAATCTAGCGGCCTACAATGAGCAGTTCTTC.

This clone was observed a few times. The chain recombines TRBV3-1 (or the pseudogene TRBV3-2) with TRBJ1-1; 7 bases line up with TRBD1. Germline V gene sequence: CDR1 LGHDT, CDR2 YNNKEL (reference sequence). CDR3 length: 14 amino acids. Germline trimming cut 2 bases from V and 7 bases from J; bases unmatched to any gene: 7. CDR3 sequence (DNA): TGTGCCAGCAGCCAACCTGCTCGACAGGGTGAAGCTTTCTTT. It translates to CASSQPARQGEAFF.

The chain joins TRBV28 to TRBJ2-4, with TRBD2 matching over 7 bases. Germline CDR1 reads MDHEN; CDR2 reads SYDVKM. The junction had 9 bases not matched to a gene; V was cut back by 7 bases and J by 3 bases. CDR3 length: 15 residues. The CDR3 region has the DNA TGTGCCAGCATGGGTGCGGGAGAGGGCAAAAACATTCAGTACTTC. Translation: CASMGAGEGKNIQYF.

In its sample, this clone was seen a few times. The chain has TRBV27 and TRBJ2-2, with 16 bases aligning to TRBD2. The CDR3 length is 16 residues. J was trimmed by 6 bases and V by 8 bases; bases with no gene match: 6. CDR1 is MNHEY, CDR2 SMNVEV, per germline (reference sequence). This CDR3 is CASGLGLAGGPGELFF. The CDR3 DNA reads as TGTGCCAGCGGTCTGGGACTAGCGGGAGGGCCCGGGGAGCTGTTTTTT.

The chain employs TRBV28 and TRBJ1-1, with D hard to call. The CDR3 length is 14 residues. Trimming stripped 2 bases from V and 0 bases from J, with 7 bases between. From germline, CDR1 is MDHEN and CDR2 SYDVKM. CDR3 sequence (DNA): TGTGCCAGCAGTTTAGTGGCCATGAACACTGAAGCTTTCTTT. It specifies CASSLVAMNTEAFF.